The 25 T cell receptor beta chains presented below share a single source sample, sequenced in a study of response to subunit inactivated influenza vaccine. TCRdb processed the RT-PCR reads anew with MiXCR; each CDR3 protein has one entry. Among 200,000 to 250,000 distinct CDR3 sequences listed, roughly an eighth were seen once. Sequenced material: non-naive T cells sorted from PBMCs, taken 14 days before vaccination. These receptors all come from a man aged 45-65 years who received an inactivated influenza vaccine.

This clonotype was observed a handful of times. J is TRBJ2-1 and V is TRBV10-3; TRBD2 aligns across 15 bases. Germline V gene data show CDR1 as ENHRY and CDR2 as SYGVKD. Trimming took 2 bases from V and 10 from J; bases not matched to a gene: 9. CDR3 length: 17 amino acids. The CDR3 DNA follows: TGTGCCATCAGTGAGCACCCCGGACTAGCGGGGGGGCCGGAGCAGTTCTTC. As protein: CAISEHPGLAGGPEQFF.

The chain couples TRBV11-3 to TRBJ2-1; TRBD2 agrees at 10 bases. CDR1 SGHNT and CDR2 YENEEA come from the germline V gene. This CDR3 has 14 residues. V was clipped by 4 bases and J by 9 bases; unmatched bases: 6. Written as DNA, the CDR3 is TGTGCCAGCAGCTCCATAGCGGGAGGAGGTGAGCAGTTCTTC. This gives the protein CASSSIAGGGEQFF.

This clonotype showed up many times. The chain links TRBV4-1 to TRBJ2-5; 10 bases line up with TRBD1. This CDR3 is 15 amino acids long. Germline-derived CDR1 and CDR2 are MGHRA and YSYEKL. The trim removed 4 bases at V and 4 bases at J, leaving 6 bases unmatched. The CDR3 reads CASSPQGQGVETQYF. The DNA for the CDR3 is TGCGCCAGCAGCCCTCAAGGACAGGGGGTAGAGACCCAGTACTTC.

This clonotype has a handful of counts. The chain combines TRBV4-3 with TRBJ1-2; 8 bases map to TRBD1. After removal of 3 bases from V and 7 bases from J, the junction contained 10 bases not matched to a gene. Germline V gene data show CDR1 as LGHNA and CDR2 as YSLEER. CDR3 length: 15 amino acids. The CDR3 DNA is TGCGCCAGCAGCCAGAAACCAGGGGGCGCGTCTGGCTACACCTTC. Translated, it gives CASSQKPGGASGYTF.

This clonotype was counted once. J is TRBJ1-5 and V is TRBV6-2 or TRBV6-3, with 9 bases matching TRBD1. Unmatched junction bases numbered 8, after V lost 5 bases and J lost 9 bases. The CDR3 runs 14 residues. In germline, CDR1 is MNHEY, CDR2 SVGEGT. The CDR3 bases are TGTGCCAGCAGTACCCGGGACAGGGCGCGGCCCCAGCATTTT. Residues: CASSTRDRARPQHF.

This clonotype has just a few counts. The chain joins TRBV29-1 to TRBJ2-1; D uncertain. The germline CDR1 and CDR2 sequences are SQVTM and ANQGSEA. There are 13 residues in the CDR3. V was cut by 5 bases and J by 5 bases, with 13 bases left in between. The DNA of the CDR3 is TGCAGCGTTTTCGTCCCAGCGAACAATGAGCAGTTCTTC. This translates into CSVFVPANNEQFF.

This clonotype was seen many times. The DNA of the CDR3 is TGCAGCGTCGTGGGCCGGGACACCACTGAAGCTTTCTTT. It specifies CSVVGRDTTEAFF. The chain uses TRBV29-1 and TRBJ1-1, with D possibly matching TRBD1 (6 bases). The CDR3 consists of 13 residues. Germline CDR1 and CDR2: SQVTM and ANQGSEA. V lost 6 bases, J lost 4 bases, and 15 bases lay in between.

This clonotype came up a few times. Here the CDR3 DNA reads TGTGCCAGCTCACCTGGACTCGGAGCGGGAGTGGGAGATACGCAGTATTTT. It specifies CASSPGLGAGVGDTQYF. V and J are TRBV18 and TRBJ2-3; 8 bases fit TRBD2. Germline V gives CDR1 KGHSH, CDR2 LQKENI. V lost 3 bases and J lost 5; bases outside the gene matches: 13. CDR3 length equals 17 residues.

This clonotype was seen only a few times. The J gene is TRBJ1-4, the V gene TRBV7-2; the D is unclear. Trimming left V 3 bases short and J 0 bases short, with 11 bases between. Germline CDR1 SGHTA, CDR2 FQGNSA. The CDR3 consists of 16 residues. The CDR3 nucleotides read TGTGCCAGCAGCTTTGACGGTGGGGCAACTAATGAAAAACTGTTTTTT. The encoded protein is CASSFDGGATNEKLFF.

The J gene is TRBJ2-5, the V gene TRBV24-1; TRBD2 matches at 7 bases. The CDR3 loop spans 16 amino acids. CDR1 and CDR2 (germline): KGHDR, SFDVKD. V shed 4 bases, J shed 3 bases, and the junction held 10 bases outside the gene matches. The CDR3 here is CATSDPTGTKEETQYF. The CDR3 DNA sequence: TGTGCCACCAGTGACCCGACCGGGACTAAGGAAGAGACCCAGTACTTC.

The CDR3 protein is CASKRLAGRDETQYF. In nucleotides, the CDR3 is TGTGCCAGCAAGCGACTAGCGGGGAGGGATGAGACCCAGTACTTC. The chain combines TRBV7-2 with TRBJ2-5, with TRBD2 matching over 11 bases. CDR3 length equals 15 residues. Germline assignment: CDR1 SGHTA and CDR2 FQGNSA. V lost 7 bases to trimming and J lost 5 bases; unmatched junction nucleotides: 9.

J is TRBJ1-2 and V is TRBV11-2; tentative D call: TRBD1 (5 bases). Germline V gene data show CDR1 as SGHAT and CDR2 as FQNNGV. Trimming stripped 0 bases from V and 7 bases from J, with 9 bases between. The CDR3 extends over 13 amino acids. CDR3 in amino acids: CASSLERGVGYTF. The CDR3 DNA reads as TGTGCCAGCAGCTTAGAGCGGGGCGTTGGCTACACCTTC.

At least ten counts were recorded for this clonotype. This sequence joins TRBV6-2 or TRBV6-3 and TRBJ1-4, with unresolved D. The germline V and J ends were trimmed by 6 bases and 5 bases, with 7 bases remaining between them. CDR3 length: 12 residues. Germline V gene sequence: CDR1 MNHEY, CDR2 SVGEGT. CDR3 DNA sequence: TGTGCCAGCAGGGACCCGAATGAAAAACTGTTTTTT. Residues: CASRDPNEKLFF.

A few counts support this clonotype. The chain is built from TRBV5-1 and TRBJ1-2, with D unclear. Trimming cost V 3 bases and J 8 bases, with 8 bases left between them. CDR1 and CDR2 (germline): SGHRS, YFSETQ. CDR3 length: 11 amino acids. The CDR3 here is CASSSHLGYTF. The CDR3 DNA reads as TGCGCCAGCAGCTCGCACCTGGGCTACACCTTC. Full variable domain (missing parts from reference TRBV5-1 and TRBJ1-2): KAGVTQTPRYLIKTRGQQVTLSCSPISGHRSVSWYQQTPGQGLQFLFEYFSETQRNKGNFPGRFSGRQFSNSRSEMNVSTLELGDSALYLCASSSHLGYTFGSGTRLTVV.

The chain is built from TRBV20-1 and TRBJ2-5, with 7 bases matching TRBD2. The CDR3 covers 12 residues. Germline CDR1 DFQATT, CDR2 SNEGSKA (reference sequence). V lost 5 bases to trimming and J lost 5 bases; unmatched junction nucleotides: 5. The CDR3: CSADAGGETQYF. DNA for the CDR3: TGCAGTGCTGATGCCGGGGGGGAGACCCAGTACTTC.

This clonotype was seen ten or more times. The CDR3 is CASSFSWRGMTDTQYF. The CDR3 DNA follows: TGTGCCAGCAGCTTTTCCTGGCGGGGCATGACAGATACGCAGTATTTT. The J gene is TRBJ2-3, the V gene TRBV7-9; D might be TRBD2 (6 bases). V gave up 3 bases and J gave up 3 bases, with 16 bases separating them. This CDR3 has 16 residues. CDR1 and CDR2 from the germline V gene are SEHNR and FQNEAQ (reference sequence).

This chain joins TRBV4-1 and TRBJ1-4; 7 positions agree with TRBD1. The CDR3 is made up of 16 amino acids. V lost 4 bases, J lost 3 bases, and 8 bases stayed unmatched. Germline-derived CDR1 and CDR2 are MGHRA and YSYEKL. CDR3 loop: CASSRPETGPNEKLFF. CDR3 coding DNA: TGCGCCAGCAGCCGACCTGAGACAGGGCCTAATGAAAAACTGTTTTTT.

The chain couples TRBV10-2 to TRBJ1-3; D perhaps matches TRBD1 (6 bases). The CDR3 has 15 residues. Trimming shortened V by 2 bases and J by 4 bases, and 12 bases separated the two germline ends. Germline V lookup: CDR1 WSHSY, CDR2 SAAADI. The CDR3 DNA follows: TGCGCCAGCAGTGAGGCTCCCGGGACAGGAAACACCATATATTTT. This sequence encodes CASSEAPGTGNTIYF.

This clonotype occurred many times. In nucleotides, the CDR3 is TGCGCCAGCAGCTTGGATGGCACCACCACCTACAATGAGCAGTTCTTC. Amino acids: CASSLDGTTTYNEQFF. The chain carries TRBV5-1 and TRBJ2-1; no firm D call. This CDR3 has 16 amino acids. V was trimmed by 0 bases and J by 2 bases, leaving 12 bases between them. The germline CDR1 and CDR2 sequences are SGHRS and YFSETQ.

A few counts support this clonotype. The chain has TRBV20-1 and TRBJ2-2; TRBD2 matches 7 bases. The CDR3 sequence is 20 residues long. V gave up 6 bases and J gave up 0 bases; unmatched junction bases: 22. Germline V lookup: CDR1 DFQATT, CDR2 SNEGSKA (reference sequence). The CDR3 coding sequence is TGCAGTGCCGCAGCTGGCGGGGGAACTCGAATTCCTCCGAACACCGGGGAGCTGTTTTTT. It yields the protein CSAAAGGGTRIPPNTGELFF.

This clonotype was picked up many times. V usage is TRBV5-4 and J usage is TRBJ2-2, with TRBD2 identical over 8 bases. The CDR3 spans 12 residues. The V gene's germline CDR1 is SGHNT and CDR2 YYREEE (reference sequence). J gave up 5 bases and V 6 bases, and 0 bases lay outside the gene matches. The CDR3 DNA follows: TGTGCCAGCACGGGGGGGACCGGGGAGCTGTTTTTT. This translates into CASTGGTGELFF.

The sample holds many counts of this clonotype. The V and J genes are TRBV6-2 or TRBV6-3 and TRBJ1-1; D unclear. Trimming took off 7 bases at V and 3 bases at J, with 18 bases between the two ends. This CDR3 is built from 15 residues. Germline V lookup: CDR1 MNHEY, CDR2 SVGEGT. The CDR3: CASTRWRIGDTEAFF. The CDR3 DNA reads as TGTGCCAGCACCCGTTGGAGGATTGGGGACACTGAAGCTTTCTTT.

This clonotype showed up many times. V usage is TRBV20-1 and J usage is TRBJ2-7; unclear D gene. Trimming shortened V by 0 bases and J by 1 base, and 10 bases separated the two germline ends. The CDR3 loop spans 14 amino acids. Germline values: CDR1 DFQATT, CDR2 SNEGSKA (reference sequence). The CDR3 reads CSARDSTWSYEQYF. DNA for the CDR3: TGCAGTGCTAGAGATTCGACGTGGTCCTACGAGCAGTACTTC.

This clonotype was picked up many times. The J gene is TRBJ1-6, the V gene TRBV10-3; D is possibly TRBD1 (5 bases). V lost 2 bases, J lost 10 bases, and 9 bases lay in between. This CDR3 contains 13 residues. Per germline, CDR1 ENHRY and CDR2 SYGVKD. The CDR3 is CAISEGRGSPLHF. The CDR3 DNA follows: TGTGCCATCAGTGAGGGTCGGGGGTCACCCCTCCACTTT.

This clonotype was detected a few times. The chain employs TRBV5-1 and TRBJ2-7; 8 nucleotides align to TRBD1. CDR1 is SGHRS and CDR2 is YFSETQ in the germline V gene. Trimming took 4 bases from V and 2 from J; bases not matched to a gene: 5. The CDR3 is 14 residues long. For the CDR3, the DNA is TGCGCCAGCAGCGGAGGACAGGGTGCCTACGAGCAGTACTTC. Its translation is CASSGGQGAYEQYF.